The 3 T cell receptor beta chains in this list originate from one sample, sequenced in a study of T cell repertoires in cytomegalovirus infection. TCRdb analysed the reads with MiXCR anew, one entry per CDR3 protein. The sample has roughly 860,000 distinct CDR3 sequences; 32% are singletons. Their antigens are not known. The material was cultured CD8+ T cells from PBMCs, obtained from culture after CMV antigen stimulation. The receptors shown here come from a human donor in good health (CMV status not recorded). Some clones in this sample may be carry-over from other donors' samples.

The chain recombines TRBV6-5 with TRBJ2-3, with D possibly called TRBD1 or TRBD2 (6 bases each). The CDR3 covers 15 residues. The germline gives CDR1 MNHEY, CDR2 SVGAGI. V dropped 0 bases and J dropped 5 bases, with 12 bases sitting between them. CDR3 region: CASSYSPGEVDTQYF. CDR3 coding DNA: TGTGCCAGCAGTTACTCGCCAGGGGAGGTAGATACGCAGTATTTT.

The V call is TRBV2, the J call TRBJ2-7, with a possible D match to TRBD2 (6 bases). CDR1 is SNHLY, CDR2 FYNNEI, per germline. V was pared by 7 bases and J by 0 bases, with 10 bases between. The CDR3 totals 13 residues. This CDR3 reads CASNGGTSYEQYF. The CDR3, as DNA: TGTGCCAGCAACGGCGGGACCTCCTACGAGCAGTACTTC.

This clonotype has a handful of counts. This chain uses TRBV10-2 with TRBJ1-2, with TRBD1 matching over 10 bases. The CDR3 covers 14 residues. From germline, CDR1 is WSHSY and CDR2 SAAADI. With V trimmed by 3 bases and J by 4 bases, 2 bases remained unmatched. The CDR3 loop is CASSDWTGGYGYTF. For the CDR3, the DNA is TGCGCCAGCAGTGACTGGACAGGGGGCTATGGCTACACCTTC.